These T cell receptor beta chains were read from a single sample in a study of T cell changes during pregnancy in multiple sclerosis. Clones were sequenced by immunoSEQ multiplex PCR, and TCRdb holds only the in-frame ones, with some missing. There are tens of thousands of clones in the sample; roughly nine tenths occur only once, and around 0.22% lies in the top ten. Sequenced material: CD4+ T cells from peripheral blood mononuclear cells, taken before pregnancy. The origin of the receptors is a female donor with multiple sclerosis, enrolled in a pregnancy study. The CDR3 runs from the conserved cysteine through the conserved F or W. The D gene is left open where the match is weak. Rows give clone size only sometimes, using once, few, many, or a class for an expanded clone.

TRBV30	TRBJ1-1	.	.	TGTGCCTGGAGATCGGGACAAATGAACACTGAAGCTTTCTTT	CAWRSGQMNTEAFF
TRBV9	TRBJ1-3	.	.	TGTGCCAGCAGCGTAGAGGGTCCGGGGGGCGCTGGAAACACCATATATTTT	CASSVEGPGGAGNTIYF
TRBV7-9	TRBJ2-7	.	.	TGTGCCAGCAGCTTAGATCTGGCCAGCTCCTACGAGCAGTACTTC	CASSLDLASSYEQYF
TRBV6-5	TRBJ2-7	.	TRBD1	TGTGCCAGCAGTAGGGACAGGACCTACGAGCAGTACTTC	CASSRDRTYEQYF
TRBV7-9	TRBJ2-7	.	.	TGTGCCAGCAGCCCCTCAATGAGGGACGAGCAGTACTTC	CASSPSMRDEQYF
TRBV4-2	TRBJ1-1	.	.	TGTGCCAGCAGCCAAAGGATTTCCGGGAGTGCCCTCTTCACTGAAGCTTTCTTT	CASSQRISGSALFTEAFF
TRBV5-1	TRBJ1-2	.	TRBD1	TGCGCCAGCAGCTACGCTCCGGGACAGGAATATGGCTACACCTTC	CASSYAPGQEYGYTF
TRBV7-7	TRBJ2-2	.	TRBD2	TGTGCCAGCAGCCGTGTAGCGGGGGGAATCGCCGGGGAGCTGTTTTTT	CASSRVAGGIAGELFF
TRBV15	TRBJ2-1	.	.	TGTGCCACCAGCAGAGAGAGGGGGGGAAGCTACAATGAGCAGTTCTTC	CATSRERGGSYNEQFF
TRBV19	TRBJ2-3	.	TRBD1	TGTGCCAGTAGCAACGACAAAGACAGGGCCAACACAGATACGCAGTATTTT	CASSNDKDRANTDTQYF
TRBV19	TRBJ2-2	once	.	TGTGCCAGTAGGCGCGACAGGCTAAACACCGGGGAGCTGTTTTTT	CASRRDRLNTGELFF
TRBV9	TRBJ2-1	once	TRBD2	TGTGCCAGCAGCGTAGGAACTAGCGGACATGAGCAGTTCTTC	CASSVGTSGHEQFF
TRBV10-2	TRBJ1-5	few	.	TGCGCCAGCAGTGAGTCGAATTGGGGGGGCGAGCCCCAGCATTTT	CASSESNWGGEPQHF
TRBV6-6	TRBJ2-4	.	TRBD1	TGTGCCAGCAGTTACTCGGACAGGGGAAATATTCAGTACTTC	CASSYSDRGNIQYF
TRBV19	TRBJ1-1	.	TRBD1	TGTGCCAGTAGTCTGTTGACAGGGGAAGGGGTCACTGAAGCTTTCTTT	CASSLLTGEGVTEAFF
TRBV5-6	TRBJ2-3	.	.	TGTGCCAGCAGCTTGATTCAGGGGACAGATACGCAGTATTTT	CASSLIQGTDTQYF